This TCR beta chain emerged from a study of T cells in Graves' hyperthyroidism and ophthalmopathy. This clonotype appeared many times. Germline V gene sequence: CDR1 MDHEN, CDR2 SYDVKM. This CDR3 is 21 amino acids long. Trimming cost V 3 bases and J 1 base; bases outside gene matches: 19. The source material, RNA transcripts, was used to amplify TCR beta CDR3 regions. Primed by the HTBI set, a first-round RT-PCR was run on the TCR CDR3. TCRdb reanalysed the multiplex PCR reads using MiXCR and keeps one entry per CDR3 protein. The sample lists a few hundred thousand distinct CDR3 sequences, 15% to 18% occurring once.

The chain recombines TRBV28 with TRBJ2-4; 9 bases match TRBD1. This TCR came from a woman younger than 35 with Graves' hyperthyroidism that later progressed to Graves' ophthalmopathy. The specimen was blood. CDR3 nucleotides: TGTGCCAGCAGTTTGCCGAATACCGGGACAGGGATACCGCTTGCCAAAAACATTCAGTACTTC. Translated, it gives CASSLPNTGTGIPLAKNIQYF.